This T cell receptor beta chain was sequenced during a study of T-cell reconstitution after alpha-beta-depleted transplantation in children. Overall study results and limits: At one year after transplant, newly produced T cells mostly accounted for T-cell counts and diversity. In some patients, recipient T cells and intrathymic progenitors surviving conditioning explained high day-60 diversity. Alpha-beta T cells about two months after transplant reportedly derived from several hundred expanded graft clones.

Comments on this clonotype: Its cognate antigen is unknown.

As it was prepared, the TCRbeta library received unique molecular identifiers. TCRdb processed the PCR reads anew with MiXCR; each CDR3 protein has one entry. The sample holds 600,000 to 700,000 distinct CDR3 sequences, roughly 13% seen once. Sequences were derived from PBMCs, sampled before TCRalphabeta/CD19-depleted stem cell transplant. The receptor was isolated from a girl aged 2 to 10 with congenital amegakaryocytic thrombocytopenia, due to receive a stem cell transplant.

The CDR3 is CATSRDHLAEANYEQYF. The CDR3 coding sequence is TGTGCCACCAGCAGAGATCATCTAGCGGAGGCCAACTACGAGCAGTACTTC. This chain links TRBV15 with TRBJ2-7; 7 positions agree with TRBD2. CDR3 length: 17 amino acids. Germline V lookup: CDR1 LNHNV, CDR2 YYDKDF (reference sequence). J lost 3 bases, V lost 0 bases, and 11 bases had no gene match.